The 10 T cell receptor beta chains given below trace back to one sample, sequenced in a study of read filtering for tumor transcriptome and immune sequencing. The library was built from 400 to 500 ng RNA with molecular barcoded adaptors for alpha/delta and beta/gamma chains. TCRdb itself ran the reads through MiXCR, one entry per CDR3 protein. The table has some 40,000 distinct CDR3 sequences, 10% to 15% seen once. Sample: a population of CD138-negative cells sorted from bone marrow. The receptors were gathered from a donor aged 40 or over with multiple myeloma.

This clonotype has at least ten counts. The chain uses TRBV9 and TRBJ2-3; D may be TRBD1 (6 bases). Germline V gene data show CDR1 as SGDLS and CDR2 as YYNGEE. V gave up 4 bases and J gave up 10 bases, with 25 bases separating them. CDR3 size: 16 residues. CDR3: CASSPGTLTLSGAQYF. DNA of the CDR3: TGTGCCAGCAGCCCCGGGACCCTCACCCTCTCAGGGGCGCAGTATTTT.

This clonotype was counted many times. V gene TRBV9 combines with J gene TRBJ2-6, with 7 bases identical to TRBD1. The CDR3 contains 16 residues. Germline CDR1 reads SGDLS; CDR2 reads YYNGEE. The V and J ends lost 5 bases and 0 bases, in that order; junction bases with no gene match: 5. The chain's CDR3 is CASRQGSPSGANVLTF. The CDR3 DNA follows: TGTGCCAGCAGACAGGGGTCTCCCTCTGGGGCCAACGTCCTGACTTTC.

This clonotype was found many times. The V gene is TRBV7-9, the J gene TRBJ2-7, with TRBD1 as a possible D gene (6 bases). CDR1 SEHNR and CDR2 FQNEAQ come from the germline V gene (reference sequence). Trimming took off 5 bases at V and 7 bases at J, with 18 bases between the two ends. The CDR3 loop spans 14 amino acids. The CDR3 region has the DNA TGTGCCAGCAGCCCCCGGACAGCCTCTCGGGAGCAGTACTTC. As protein: CASSPRTASREQYF.

The table lists this clonotype with a few counts. The V gene is TRBV29-1, the J gene TRBJ1-3, with D tentatively TRBD1 (6 bases). The CDR3 has 12 amino acids. The V end lost 7 bases, the J end lost 3 bases, and 10 bases lay between the germline ends. The germline gives CDR1 SQVTM, CDR2 ANQGSEA. The DNA for the CDR3 is TGCAGCGCGGGGGCGGATGGAAACACCATATATTTT. It encodes CSAGADGNTIYF.

This clonotype was found many times. The gene calls are TRBV10-3 and TRBJ2-6, with D perhaps matching TRBD2 (6 bases). The CDR3 length is 14 residues. Trimming shortened V by 7 bases and J by 1 base, and 8 bases separated the two germline ends. Germline CDR1 is ENHRY and CDR2 is SYGVKD. CDR3 in amino acids: CAIKAGSGANVLTF. CDR3 DNA: TGTGCCATCAAGGCGGGATCTGGGGCCAACGTCCTGACTTTC.

In this sample, this clonotype turned up many times. V usage is TRBV5-1 and J usage is TRBJ2-7; D not resolved. The V and J ends lost 0 bases and 3 bases respectively, with 10 bases between them. The V gene's germline CDR1 is SGHRS and CDR2 YFSETQ. The CDR3 totals 14 residues. The chain's CDR3 is CASSLDHMNYEQYF. The CDR3 bases are TGCGCCAGCAGCTTGGATCACATGAACTACGAGCAGTACTTC.

This clonotype was detected only a few times. The chain has TRBV19 and TRBJ2-6; D unresolved. Germline lookup yields CDR1 LNHDA and CDR2 SQIVND (reference sequence). Trimming cost V 7 bases and J 0 bases, with 7 bases left between them. CDR3 size: 14 residues. This chain's CDR3 is CASIGFSGANVLTF. CDR3 nucleotide sequence: TGTGCCAGTATAGGGTTCTCTGGGGCCAACGTCCTGACTTTC.

This clonotype was recorded many times. The chain joins TRBV12-3 or TRBV12-4 to TRBJ2-3; TRBD2 matches 10 bases. V trimming: 10 bases; J trimming: 4 bases; junction bases outside the gene matches: 14. The CDR3 is made up of 16 amino acids. CDR3 amino acids: CATGPQAGGAADTQYF. Here the CDR3 DNA reads TGTGCCACCGGCCCCCAAGCGGGGGGGGCAGCAGATACGCAGTATTTT.

Remarks on this clonotype: This likely comes from a read error, as the CDR3 has no conserved phenylalanine or tryptophan at its end. J is TRBJ2-6 and V is TRBV11-2; D remains unclear. The V end was cut by 3 bases, the J end by 1 base, with 4 bases between. CDR3 size: 14 residues. Germline-derived CDR1 and CDR2 are SGHAT and FQNNGV. For the CDR3, the DNA is TGTGCCAGCAGCTTCCTTTCTGGGGCCAACGTCCTGACTTAC. It translates to CASSFLSGANVLTY.

This clonotype was found many times. This chain links TRBV7-3 with TRBJ2-1; weak D call: TRBD2 (7 bases). Germline V gene data show CDR1 as SGHTA and CDR2 as FQGTGA. The CDR3 covers 19 residues. Trimming removed 0 bases from V and 7 bases from J, with 25 bases in between. CDR3 DNA: TGTGCCAGCAGCTTAACGGGAGGGGGGGGGCCAACCCGTTTTAATGAGCAGTTCTTC. Translated, it gives CASSLTGGGGPTRFNEQFF.